What follows are 18 T cell receptor beta chains derived from one specimen sequenced in a study of spatial heterogeneity in lung cancer. The time point: sample taken at primary tumor resection. Unsorted whole RNA of tumor, nontumor lung or frozen PBMC was sequenced. A single record per CDR3 protein comes from TCRdb applying MiXCR to the 5' RACE reads. The data show approximately 1,500 distinct CDR3 sequences, roughly 8.2% seen once. Sequences were derived from normal lung tissue next to the tumor, sampled at surgery. Every receptor here comes from a female donor with early-stage non-small cell lung cancer.

This clonotype was observed many times. This beta chain represents an off-target read in a library built for alpha chains; its size is of limited meaning. The rearrangement joins TRBV7-9 to TRBJ2-4, with D unclear. The CDR3 is 13 amino acids. V was trimmed by 0 bases and J by 7 bases, leaving 7 bases between them. Germline CDR1 is SEHNR and CDR2 is FQNEAQ (reference sequence). The CDR3 DNA reads TGTGCCAGCAGCTTAGCCAGCGCCAACATTCAGTACTTC. Translated: CASSLASANIQYF.

By share of the sample, this clonotype is medium-sized. As an off-target read in a library built for alpha chains, this beta chain has a frequency of little significance. CDR3 coding DNA: TGTGCCAGCAGCCCTACGGTGGGGGAGGGATACGAGCAGTACTTC. This encodes CASSPTVGEGYEQYF. The J gene is TRBJ2-7, the V gene TRBV7-6; TRBD2 agrees at 7 bases. V was pared by 5 bases and J by 4 bases, with 11 bases of the junction left unmatched. The CDR3 loop spans 15 amino acids. The V gene's germline CDR1 is SGHVS and CDR2 FNYEAQ.

This clonotype is deemed large. For a library built for alpha chains, this beta chain is a stray read; little rests on its size. The V and J genes are TRBV20-1 and TRBJ1-2; D is undetermined. The germline CDR1 and CDR2 sequences are DFQATT and SNEGSKA (reference sequence). V lost 5 bases and J 4 bases, leaving 11 bases between the germline ends. The CDR3 totals 12 residues. This CDR3 reads CSASTDAYGYTF. CDR3 DNA: TGCAGTGCTTCGACTGATGCCTATGGCTACACCTTC.

This clonotype was seen repeatedly, ten times or more. This beta chain is an off-target read within a library intended for alpha chains, so its frequency means little. This chain connects TRBV10-3 to TRBJ1-1, with 9 bases fitting TRBD1. The trim removed 7 bases at V and 7 bases at J, leaving 10 bases unmatched. Germline CDR1 reads ENHRY; CDR2 reads SYGVKD. This CDR3 has 14 amino acids. In DNA, the CDR3 is TGTGCCATCATCCAGGACAGGGGCAAGGGTGAAGCTTTCTTT. This sequence encodes CAIIQDRGKGEAFF.

This clonotype is termed medium-sized. This beta chain was picked up by a library intended for alpha chains and is off target, so its count carries little meaning. CDR3 DNA: TGTGCCACCAGTGATCCCCTAGGCCGGAGTCAAGAGACCCAGTACTTC. As protein: CATSDPLGRSQETQYF. The rearrangement joins TRBV24-1 to TRBJ2-5; D call uncertain. Trimming removed 3 bases at V and 2 bases at J, with 15 bases between. From germline, CDR1 is KGHDR and CDR2 SFDVKD. The CDR3 is made up of 16 amino acids.

This clonotype is medium-sized (0.01 to 0.1%) within its sample. For a library built for alpha chains, this beta chain is a stray read; little rests on its size. The chain carries TRBV7-2 and TRBJ2-3, with D tentatively TRBD1 (5 bases). The V gene's germline CDR1 is SGHTA and CDR2 FQGNSA. The CDR3 has 15 amino acids. With 3 bases removed from V and 0 bases from J, the gap between germline ends came to 10 bases. The CDR3 nucleotides are TGTGCCAGCAGCTTCCAGACAGTAAGCACAGATACGCAGTATTTT. Protein sequence: CASSFQTVSTDTQYF.

In its sample, this clonotype ranks as large. This beta chain is off target for a library built for alpha chains, so its abundance means little. The chain uses TRBV29-1 and TRBJ1-3; D possibly corresponds to TRBD1 (6 bases). In germline, CDR1 is SQVTM, CDR2 ANQGSEA. Trimming stripped 7 bases from V and 0 bases from J, with 16 bases between. CDR3 length: 15 amino acids. CDR3 coding DNA: TGCAGCGCTCGGCCCAGGGGAGGCTCTGGAAACACCATATATTTT. It encodes CSARPRGGSGNTIYF.

In this sample, this clonotype is large. This beta chain is a stray sequence in a library constructed for alpha chains; its clone size is not meaningful. The chain links TRBV7-6 to TRBJ2-5; D possibly corresponds to TRBD1 (6 bases). Deletions cut 2 bases from V and 2 bases from J, with 9 bases between. Germline values: CDR1 SGHVS, CDR2 FNYEAQ. This CDR3 spans 14 amino acids. The chain's CDR3 is CASSLFQGQETQYF. The CDR3 nucleotides are TGTGCCAGCAGCTTATTCCAGGGGCAAGAGACCCAGTACTTC.

By frequency in the sample, this clonotype is medium-sized. With the library built for alpha chains, this beta chain is off target and its frequency is not meaningful. The chain employs TRBV20-1 and TRBJ1-5; D is unresolved. This CDR3 has 15 amino acids. V was clipped by 3 bases and J by 0 bases, with 12 bases between them. CDR1 DFQATT and CDR2 SNEGSKA come from the germline V gene (reference sequence). The CDR3 loop is CSASSGPYSNQPQHF. In DNA, the CDR3 is TGCAGTGCTAGTTCCGGCCCGTATAGCAATCAGCCCCAGCATTTT.

This clonotype was seen at least ten times. This beta chain is a stray read from a library made for alpha chains; its abundance is not meaningful. V is TRBV5-6 and J is TRBJ2-2, with TRBD1 matching 7 bases. CDR3 length: 15 residues. CDR1 is SGHDT and CDR2 is YYEEEE in the germline V gene. The V segment lost 2 bases and the J segment 5 bases; nucleotides outside the gene matches: 6. CDR3 bases: TGTGCCAGCAGCTTCTGGACAGGCGTAACCGGGGAGCTGTTTTTT. Residues: CASSFWTGVTGELFF.

This clonotype was counted many times. This beta chain came through as a stray read in a library set up for alpha chains, and its size says little. This chain joins TRBV2 and TRBJ2-6; D is unclear. The germline CDR1 and CDR2 sequences are SNHLY and FYNNEI. This CDR3 region has 14 residues. V gave up 3 bases and J gave up 2 bases, with 5 bases separating them. CDR3 nucleotides: TGTGCCAGCAGTGAGACCCCTGGGGCCAACGTCCTGACTTTC. Translated, it gives CASSETPGANVLTF.

This clonotype is deemed medium-sized. Within a library made for alpha chains, this beta chain is off target, and its count is uninformative. The CDR3 DNA reads TGTGCCAGCCAACGGGGGACAGGGGGAACAGATACGCAGTATTTT. Translating gives CASQRGTGGTDTQYF. V usage is TRBV3-1 and J usage is TRBJ2-3; the match to TRBD1 covers 11 bases. CDR3 length: 15 amino acids. Germline values: CDR1 LGHDT, CDR2 YNNKEL (reference sequence). Losses at the gene ends were 8 bases for V and 3 bases for J; bases not matched to a gene: 7.

By frequency in the sample, this clonotype is large. Since it is a stray read in a library aimed at alpha chains, this beta chain has a size that is not meaningful. The chain is built from TRBV12-3 or TRBV12-4 and TRBJ1-5, with D perhaps TRBD1 (6 bases). This CDR3 is built from 16 residues. Trimming cost V 6 bases and J 0 bases, with 15 bases left between them. The DNA for the CDR3 is TGTGCCAGCAGCGCCGTCCCAGGGGTTAGCAATCAGCCCCAGCATTTT. The encoded protein is CASSAVPGVSNQPQHF.

On this clonotype: This beta chain slipped into a library made for alpha chains as a stray read, so its size is not meaningful. The chain is built from TRBV5-6 and TRBJ2-3; maybe TRBD2 (5 bases). Trimming took 1 base from V and 3 from J, leaving 12 bases between them. The CDR3 is 15 residues long. Germline CDR1 is SGHDT and CDR2 is YYEEEE. DNA of the CDR3: TGTGCCAGCAGCTTGAGGCGGGTCTTGACAGATACGCAGTATTTT. Translated, it gives CASSLRRVLTDTQYF.

This clonotype is deemed medium-sized (0.01 to 0.1%). This beta chain is off target for a library built for alpha chains, so its abundance means little. V is TRBV20-1 and J is TRBJ2-5; D possibly uses TRBD1 or TRBD2 (5 bases each). The CDR3 totals 15 residues. In germline, CDR1 is DFQATT, CDR2 SNEGSKA (reference sequence). Trimming stripped 3 bases from V and 5 bases from J, with 19 bases between. The CDR3 bases are TGCAGTGCTAGTGGTAGAGGGGTGGGGCAGGAGACCCAGTACTTC. Its protein product is CSASGRGVGQETQYF.

This clonotype ranks as medium-sized (0.01 to 0.1%). The size of this beta chain means little, since it is a stray read in a library made for alpha chains. The rearrangement joins TRBV20-1 to TRBJ2-5; a possible D gene is TRBD1 (5 bases). The germline V and J ends were trimmed by 3 bases and 0 bases, with 14 bases remaining between them. The CDR3 is 15 residues long. CDR1 and CDR2 (germline): DFQATT, SNEGSKA (reference sequence). As DNA, the CDR3 is TGCAGTGCTAGCTTTCGACAGAGTAACCAAGAGACCCAGTACTTC. Amino acids: CSASFRQSNQETQYF.

In this sample, this clonotype is medium-sized. The library was prepared for alpha chains; this beta chain is a stray read, so its frequency means little. The chain employs TRBV29-1 and TRBJ2-5, with D perhaps matching TRBD1 or TRBD2 (5 bases each). Germline V gives CDR1 SQVTM, CDR2 ANQGSEA. CDR3 size: 14 residues. The V and J ends lost 7 bases and 2 bases respectively, with 17 bases between them. CDR3 protein: CSAARGEGQETQYF. CDR3 DNA sequence: TGCAGCGCCGCACGGGGTGAGGGGCAAGAGACCCAGTACTTC.

Relative to its sample, this clonotype is medium-sized. This beta chain slipped into a library made for alpha chains as a stray read, so its size is not meaningful. The rearrangement uses TRBV5-1 and TRBJ2-3, with a tentative D call TRBD2 (5 bases). The length of the CDR3 is 15 residues. The ends were cut back, 6 bases at V and 6 bases at J, with 20 bases in the middle. The germline gives CDR1 SGHRS, CDR2 YFSETQ. In DNA, the CDR3 is TGCGCCAGCACTTGGGGAGCGAACCATGACGATACGCAGTATTTT. This translates into CASTWGANHDDTQYF. The full variable domain, rest sourced from reference TRBV5-1 and TRBJ2-3, is KAGVTQTPRYLIKTRGQQVTLSCSPISGHRSVSWYQQTPGQGLQFLFEYFSETQRNKGNFPGRFSGRQFSNSRSEMNVSTLELGDSALYLCASTWGANHDDTQYFGPGTRLTVL.